These 21 T cell receptor beta chains came from one sample sequenced in a study of T cells in Graves' hyperthyroidism and ophthalmopathy (dated by TCRdb to 2018 to 2020). Receptors were amplified or captured by multiplex PCR. TCRdb records Illumina HiSeq 2000 as the sequencer. Amplification of TCR beta CDR3 regions was carried out from RNA transcripts. The first round of RT-PCR for the TCR CDR3 was performed with the HTBI primer set and the Qiagen OneStep RT-PCR kit. Using fastp trimming at Q25 and MiXCR clonotype assembly, TCRdb reanalyzed the public sequencing data and kept in-frame beta chains. Each CDR3 protein appears once, grouped with its most common genes and DNA. The sample table contains more than 500,000 distinct CDR3 sequences; only one count was recorded for roughly 15% of them. The top ten clones comprise more than 11% of the sample. What was sequenced was blood. These receptors were obtained from a woman in her thirties or forties with Graves' hyperthyroidism.

This clonotype showed up many times. The DNA for the CDR3 is TGTGCCAGCAGTTCTGGGGCAGGGCTTTTGGGCTACACCTTC. It translates to CASSSGAGLLGYTF. The V gene is TRBV28, the J gene TRBJ1-2; D is possibly TRBD1 (5 bases). V was clipped by 4 bases and J by 8 bases, with 17 bases between them. This CDR3 spans 14 amino acids. Per the germline V gene, CDR1 is MDHEN and CDR2 is SYDVKM.

There are many counts of this clonotype. The rearrangement links TRBV27 to TRBJ2-3; 7 positions agree with TRBD2. The germline V gene encodes CDR1 MNHEY and CDR2 SMNVEV (reference sequence). The CDR3 is 21 amino acids. V trimming: 2 bases; J trimming: 0 bases; junction bases outside the gene matches: 20. The CDR3 DNA follows: TGTGCCAGCAGTTTACGGCTGAATTTCGGGAGGAAAGCTAAAAGCACAGATACGCAGTATTTT. Translation: CASSLRLNFGRKAKSTDTQYF.

This clonotype was observed a handful of times. This chain joins TRBV5-6 and TRBJ1-3; D is perhaps TRBD1 (6 bases). The V and J ends lost 3 bases and 5 bases respectively, with 15 bases between them. The CDR3 spans 15 residues. Germline loops: CDR1 SGHDT, CDR2 YYEEEE. For the CDR3, the DNA is TGTGCCAGCAGCTGGGGAACAGGGAACAGAAACACCATATATTTT. Protein: CASSWGTGNRNTIYF.

The sample holds many counts of this clonotype. The V call is TRBV5-6, the J call TRBJ1-1; no definite D call. CDR3 length equals 12 residues. Germline CDR1 and CDR2: SGHDT and YYEEEE. V was pared by 6 bases and J by 5 bases, with 11 bases between. Written as DNA, the CDR3 is TGTGCCAGCACCATTGGATCAACTGAAGCTTTCTTT. This codes for CASTIGSTEAFF.

This clonotype came up many times. V gene TRBV2 combines with J gene TRBJ2-7, with unresolved D. CDR3 length: 13 residues. V was pared by 11 bases and J by 3 bases, with 17 bases between. The germline V gene has CDR1 SNHLY and CDR2 FYNNEI. CDR3 sequence (DNA): TGTGCCTGTGGTTGGGTGTCGGACTACGAGCAGTACTTC. Protein sequence: CACGWVSDYEQYF.

About this clonotype itself: With a much larger clone just one base away, this may be a read error. The chain has TRBV12-3 or TRBV12-4 and TRBJ1-5; D ambiguous. The CDR3 totals 13 residues. CDR3 DNA: TGTACCAGCAGTTTTTGGGGTGCCGGGCCCCAGCATTTT. This translates into CTSSFWGAGPQHF.

This clonotype has a count of ten or more. The CDR3 spells CASRGRDGGTYEQYF. The CDR3 DNA is TGTGCCAGCAGGGGCCGTGATGGGGGGACCTACGAGCAGTACTTC. This chain connects TRBV2 to TRBJ2-7, with D maybe TRBD2 (6 bases). V shed 6 bases and J shed 2 bases, with 17 bases lying between them. The germline V gene encodes CDR1 SNHLY and CDR2 FYNNEI. The CDR3 sequence is 15 residues long.

The chain uses TRBV19 and TRBJ2-1, with no clear D. CDR3 length equals 15 residues. Trimming removed 5 bases at V and 4 bases at J, with 15 bases between. Germline V CDR1 and CDR2: LNHDA, SQIVND (reference sequence). CDR3 nucleotides: TGTGCCAGTAGTCTCATCCCCTTTGGGTACAATGAGCAGTTCTTC. Residues: CASSLIPFGYNEQFF.

The rearrangement uses TRBV15 and TRBJ2-2; TRBD1 agrees at 8 bases. V lost 0 bases and J lost 5; bases outside the gene matches: 5. The CDR3 runs 16 residues. Germline V gene lookup returns CDR1 LNHNV and CDR2 YYDKDF (reference sequence). CDR3 coding DNA: TGTGCCACCAGCAGAGAACCCCGGACAGGGACCGGGGAGCTGTTTTTT. Encoded protein: CATSREPRTGTGELFF. The full variable domain, completed using reference TRBV15 and TRBJ2-2, is DAMVIQNPRYQVTQFGKPVTLSCSQTLNHNVMYWYQQKSSQAPKLLFHYYDKDFNNEADTPDNFQSRRPNTSFCFLDIRSPGLGDTAMYLCATSREPRTGTGELFFGEGSRLTVL.

The chain combines TRBV7-9 with TRBJ2-1; a weak D match, TRBD2 (6 bases). Trimming removed 5 bases from V and 3 bases from J, with 17 bases in between. The CDR3 length is 16 residues. From germline, CDR1 is SEHNR and CDR2 FQNEAQ (reference sequence). The CDR3 loop reads CASSSWSGLRYNEQFF. Written as DNA, the CDR3 is TGTGCCAGCAGCAGTTGGTCGGGACTCCGCTACAATGAGCAGTTCTTC.

Many counts were recorded for this clonotype. The chain links TRBV24-1 to TRBJ2-1; 7 bases map to TRBD1. The CDR3 has 14 amino acids. J gave up 9 bases and V 3 bases, and 7 bases lay outside the gene matches. CDR1 KGHDR and CDR2 SFDVKD come from the germline V gene. CDR3 in amino acids: CATSDGGQLGEQFF. In DNA, the CDR3 is TGTGCCACCAGTGATGGGGGACAGTTGGGTGAGCAGTTCTTC.

V gene TRBV6-1 combines with J gene TRBJ1-2, with D hard to call. With 6 bases removed from V and 7 bases from J, the gap between germline ends came to 9 bases. CDR1 is MNHNS and CDR2 is SASEGT in the germline V gene. CDR3 size: 11 residues. The CDR3 loop reads CASRRDGGYTF. As DNA, the CDR3 is TGTGCCAGCAGAAGAGACGGTGGCTACACCTTC.

This clonotype was detected ten times or more. The chain recombines TRBV3-1 with TRBJ2-5; a weak D match, TRBD2 (7 bases). Per germline, CDR1 LGHDT and CDR2 YNNKEL (reference sequence). The V and J ends lost 1 base and 1 base respectively, with 13 bases between them. CDR3 length: 16 amino acids. The CDR3 nucleotides read TGTGCCAGCAGCCAAGGCCTGGGAGGGGGCCAAGAGACCCAGTACTTC. It yields the protein CASSQGLGGGQETQYF.

This clonotype appeared a few times. The chain has TRBV19 and TRBJ2-4, with 8 bases fitting TRBD2. The trim removed 2 bases at V and 3 bases at J, leaving 6 bases unmatched. Per germline, CDR1 LNHDA and CDR2 SQIVND (reference sequence). This CDR3 comprises 16 residues. The CDR3 region is CASSITPAGGKNIQYF. The CDR3 nucleotides are TGTGCCAGTAGTATAACCCCTGCGGGGGGCAAAAACATTCAGTACTTC.

This clonotype came up a few times. J is TRBJ2-3 and V is TRBV27; D uncertain. V was cut by 4 bases and J by 0 bases, with 14 bases left in between. The CDR3 length is 16 residues. Germline CDR1 MNHEY, CDR2 SMNVEV (reference sequence). The CDR3 nucleotides read TGTGCCAGCAGTTCCTGGGCAGCGTCGAGCACAGATACGCAGTATTTT. This gives the protein CASSSWAASSTDTQYF.

The table lists this clonotype with many counts. The DNA of the CDR3 is TGTGCCTGGAGCGGACAGGGGAATCAGCCCCAGCATTTT. Protein: CAWSGQGNQPQHF. The chain couples TRBV30 to TRBJ1-5, with 9 nucleotides matching TRBD1. Germline V gene sequence: CDR1 GTSNPN, CDR2 SVGIG (reference sequence). J gave up 4 bases and V 3 bases, and 1 base lay outside the gene matches. CDR3 length equals 13 residues.

Many counts were recorded for this clonotype. The chain combines TRBV5-1 with TRBJ1-1; possible D gene TRBD1, 5 bases. From germline, CDR1 is SGHRS and CDR2 YFSETQ. The CDR3 totals 13 residues. V was cut by 5 bases and J by 6 bases, with 14 bases left in between. The CDR3 region has the DNA TGCGCCAGCAGAACGGGGGTCGCACCTGAAGCTTTCTTT. This translates into CASRTGVAPEAFF.

This clonotype was picked up many times. V is TRBV2 and J is TRBJ2-5; 11 bases agree with TRBD2. The CDR3 loop spans 15 amino acids. Germline CDR1 is SNHLY and CDR2 is FYNNEI. V lost 4 bases and J lost 5; bases outside the gene matches: 6. CDR3 loop: CASSGLAGMVETQYF. As DNA, the CDR3 is TGTGCCAGCAGTGGACTAGCGGGAATGGTGGAGACCCAGTACTTC. Variable domain in full (rest from reference TRBV2 and TRBJ2-5): EPEVTQTPSHQVTQMGQEVILRCVPISNHLYFYWYRQILGQKVEFLVSFYNNEISEKSEIFDDQFSVERPDGSNFTLKIRSTKLEDSAMYFCASSGLAGMVETQYFGPGTRLLVL.

This clonotype has a count of ten or more. V gene TRBV7-8 combines with J gene TRBJ2-7; possibly TRBD1 for D (6 bases). The germline V and J ends were trimmed by 1 base and 4 bases, with 20 bases remaining between them. The CDR3 is made up of 17 amino acids. Germline CDR1 is SGHVS and CDR2 is FQNEAQ. CDR3 nucleotides: TGTGCCAGCAGCTTAGAGTTAAGCTGGGACATAGCGTACGAGCAGTACTTC. It encodes CASSLELSWDIAYEQYF. The whole variable domain, remainder taken from reference TRBV7-8 and TRBJ2-7, is GAGVSQSPRYKVAKRGQDVALRCDPISGHVSLFWYQQALGQGPEFLTYFQNEAQLDKSGLPSDRFFAERPEGSVSTLKIQRTQQEDSAVYLCASSLELSWDIAYEQYFGPGTRLTVT.

In its sample, this clonotype was seen many times. The V and J genes are TRBV11-2 and TRBJ2-5; 8 bases agree with TRBD1. This CDR3 spans 19 amino acids. Germline V CDR1 and CDR2: SGHAT, FQNNGV. The V gene end was trimmed by 5 bases and the J gene end by 2 bases; junction bases not matched to a gene: 19. The CDR3 here is CASSRAVTGESGRQETQYF. DNA of the CDR3: TGTGCCAGCAGCCGGGCGGTGACAGGGGAATCAGGGCGACAAGAGACCCAGTACTTC.

Ten or more counts support this clonotype. J is TRBJ2-7 and V is TRBV15; tentatively, D is TRBD1 or TRBD2 (5 bases each). The germline V and J ends were trimmed by 0 bases and 0 bases, with 9 bases remaining between them. In germline, CDR1 is LNHNV, CDR2 YYDKDF (reference sequence). This CDR3 contains 15 residues. This chain's CDR3 is CATSREGDRSYEQYF. The CDR3 bases are TGTGCCACCAGCAGAGAGGGGGACCGCTCCTACGAGCAGTACTTC.